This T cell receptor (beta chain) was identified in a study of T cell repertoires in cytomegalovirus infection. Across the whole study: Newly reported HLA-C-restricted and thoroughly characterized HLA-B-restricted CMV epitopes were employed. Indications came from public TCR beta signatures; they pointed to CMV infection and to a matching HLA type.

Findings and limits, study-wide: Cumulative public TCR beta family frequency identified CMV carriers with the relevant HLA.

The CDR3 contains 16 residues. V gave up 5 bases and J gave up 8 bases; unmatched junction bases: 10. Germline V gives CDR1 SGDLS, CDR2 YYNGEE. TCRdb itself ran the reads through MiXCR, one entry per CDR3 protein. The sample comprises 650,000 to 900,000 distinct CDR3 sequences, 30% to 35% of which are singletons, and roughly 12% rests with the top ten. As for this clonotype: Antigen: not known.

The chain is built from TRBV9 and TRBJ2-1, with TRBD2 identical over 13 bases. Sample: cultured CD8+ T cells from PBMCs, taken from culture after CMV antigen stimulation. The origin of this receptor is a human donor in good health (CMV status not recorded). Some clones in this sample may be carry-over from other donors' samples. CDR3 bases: TGTGCCAGCAGTGCTACCGGGACTAGCGGGGTCCATGAGCAGTTCTTC. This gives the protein CASSATGTSGVHEQFF. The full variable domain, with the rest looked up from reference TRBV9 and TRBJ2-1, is DSGVTQTPKHLITATGQRVTLRCSPRSGDLSVYWYQQSLDQGLQFLIQYYNGEERAKGNILERFSAQQFPDLHSELNLSSLELGDSALYFCASSATGTSGVHEQFFGPGTRLTVL.